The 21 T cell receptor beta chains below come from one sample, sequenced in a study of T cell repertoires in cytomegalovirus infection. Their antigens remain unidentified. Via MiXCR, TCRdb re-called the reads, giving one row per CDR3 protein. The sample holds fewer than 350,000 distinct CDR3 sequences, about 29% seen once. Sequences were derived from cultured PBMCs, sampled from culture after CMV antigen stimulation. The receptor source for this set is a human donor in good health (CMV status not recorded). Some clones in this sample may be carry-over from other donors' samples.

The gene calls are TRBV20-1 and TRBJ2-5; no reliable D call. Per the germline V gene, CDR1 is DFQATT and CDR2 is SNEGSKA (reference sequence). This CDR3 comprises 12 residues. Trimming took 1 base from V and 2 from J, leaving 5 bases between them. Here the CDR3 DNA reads TGCAGTGCTAGAGGGGGTCAAGAGACCCAGTACTTC. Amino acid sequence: CSARGGQETQYF.

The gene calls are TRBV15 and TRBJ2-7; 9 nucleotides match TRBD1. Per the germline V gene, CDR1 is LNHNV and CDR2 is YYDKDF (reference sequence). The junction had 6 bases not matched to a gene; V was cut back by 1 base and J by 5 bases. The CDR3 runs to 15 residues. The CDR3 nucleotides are TGTGCCACCAGCAGAGGGGACAGGGACAGTCACGAGCAGTACTTC. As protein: CATSRGDRDSHEQYF. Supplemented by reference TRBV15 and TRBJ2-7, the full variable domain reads DAMVIQNPRYQVTQFGKPVTLSCSQTLNHNVMYWYQQKSSQAPKLLFHYYDKDFNNEADTPDNFQSRRPNTSFCFLDIRSPGLGDTAMYLCATSRGDRDSHEQYFGPGTRLTVT.

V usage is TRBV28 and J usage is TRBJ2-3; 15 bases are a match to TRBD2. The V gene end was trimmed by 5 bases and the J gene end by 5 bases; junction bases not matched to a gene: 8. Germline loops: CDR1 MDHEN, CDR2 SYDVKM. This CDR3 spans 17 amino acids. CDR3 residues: CASSPQGLAGGVDTQYF. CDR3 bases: TGTGCCAGCAGTCCACAGGGACTAGCGGGGGGCGTAGATACGCAGTATTTT.

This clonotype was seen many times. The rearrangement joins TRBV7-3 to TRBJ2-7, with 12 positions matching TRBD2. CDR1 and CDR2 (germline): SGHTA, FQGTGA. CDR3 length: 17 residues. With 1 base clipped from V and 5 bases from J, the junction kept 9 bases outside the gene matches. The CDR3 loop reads CASSLNPPSGGVDEQYF. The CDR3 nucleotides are TGTGCCAGCAGCTTAAATCCTCCTAGCGGGGGGGTGGACGAGCAGTACTTC.

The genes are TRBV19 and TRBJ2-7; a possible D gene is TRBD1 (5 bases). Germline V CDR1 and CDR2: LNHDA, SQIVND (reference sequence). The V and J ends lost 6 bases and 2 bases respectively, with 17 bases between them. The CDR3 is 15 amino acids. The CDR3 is CASSPTATMAYEQYF. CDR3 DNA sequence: TGTGCCAGTAGCCCGACAGCTACAATGGCCTACGAGCAGTACTTC.

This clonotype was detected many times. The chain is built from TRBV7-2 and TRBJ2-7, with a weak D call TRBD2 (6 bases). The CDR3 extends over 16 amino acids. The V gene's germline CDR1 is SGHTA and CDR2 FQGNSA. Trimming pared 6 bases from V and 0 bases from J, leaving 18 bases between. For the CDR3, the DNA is TGTGCCAGCAGTTTCGGGGGAATCCCCTCCTCCTACGAGCAGTACTTC. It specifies CASSFGGIPSSYEQYF. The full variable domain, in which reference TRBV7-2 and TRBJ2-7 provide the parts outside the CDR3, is GAGVSQSPSNKVTEKGKDVELRCDPISGHTALYWYRQSLGQGLEFLIYFQGNSAPDKSGLPSDRFSAERTGGSVSTLTIQRTQQEDSAVYLCASSFGGIPSSYEQYFGPGTRLTVT.

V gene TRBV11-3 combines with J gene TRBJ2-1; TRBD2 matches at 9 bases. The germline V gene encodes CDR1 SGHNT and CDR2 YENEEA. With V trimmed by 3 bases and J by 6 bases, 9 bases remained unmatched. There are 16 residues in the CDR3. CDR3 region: CASSFIELAGANEQFF. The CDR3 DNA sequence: TGTGCCAGCAGCTTCATAGAGTTAGCGGGAGCCAATGAGCAGTTCTTC.

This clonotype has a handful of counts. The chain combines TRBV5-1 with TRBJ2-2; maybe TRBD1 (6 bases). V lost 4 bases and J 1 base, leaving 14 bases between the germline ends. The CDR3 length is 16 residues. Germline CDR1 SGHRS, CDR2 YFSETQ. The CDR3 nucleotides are TGCGCCAGCAGCGTCCGGGACACTCGGAACACCGGGGAGCTGTTTTTT. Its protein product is CASSVRDTRNTGELFF.

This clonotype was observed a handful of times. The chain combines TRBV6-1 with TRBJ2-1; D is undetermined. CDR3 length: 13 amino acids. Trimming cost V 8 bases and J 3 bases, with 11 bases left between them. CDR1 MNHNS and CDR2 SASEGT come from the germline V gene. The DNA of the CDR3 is TGTGCCAGCTCCGGAACCGGCTACAATGAGCAGTTCTTC. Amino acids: CASSGTGYNEQFF.

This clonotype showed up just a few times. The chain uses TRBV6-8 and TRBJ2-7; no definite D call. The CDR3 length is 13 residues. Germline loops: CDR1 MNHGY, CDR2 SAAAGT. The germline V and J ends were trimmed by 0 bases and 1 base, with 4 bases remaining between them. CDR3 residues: CASSYSRSYEQYF. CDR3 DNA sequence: TGTGCCAGCAGTTACTCGCGATCCTACGAGCAGTACTTC.

The chain's CDR3 is CASSSWTGGNEQFF. In DNA, the CDR3 is TGTGCCAGCAGCTCCTGGACAGGGGGCAATGAGCAGTTCTTC. V gene TRBV11-2 combines with J gene TRBJ2-1, with 10 bases lining up with TRBD1. CDR3 length: 14 amino acids. The V gene end was trimmed by 4 bases and the J gene end by 6 bases; junction bases not matched to a gene: 3. Per the germline V gene, CDR1 is SGHAT and CDR2 is FQNNGV.

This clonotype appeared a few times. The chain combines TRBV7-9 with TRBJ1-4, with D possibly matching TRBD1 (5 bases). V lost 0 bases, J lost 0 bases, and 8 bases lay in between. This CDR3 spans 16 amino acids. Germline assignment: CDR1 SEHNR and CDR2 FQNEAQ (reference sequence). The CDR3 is CASSLAEGATNEKLFF. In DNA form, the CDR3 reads TGTGCCAGCAGCTTAGCCGAAGGGGCAACTAATGAAAAACTGTTTTTT.

The CDR3 protein is CASSSGLAGASEQFF. CDR3 sequence (DNA): TGTGCCAGCAGCTCGGGACTAGCGGGAGCATCTGAGCAGTTCTTC. This sequence joins TRBV7-9 and TRBJ2-1; TRBD2 matches at 14 bases. Germline V CDR1 and CDR2: SEHNR, FQNEAQ (reference sequence). CDR3 length: 15 amino acids. The junction had 5 bases not matched to a gene; V was cut back by 4 bases and J by 9 bases.

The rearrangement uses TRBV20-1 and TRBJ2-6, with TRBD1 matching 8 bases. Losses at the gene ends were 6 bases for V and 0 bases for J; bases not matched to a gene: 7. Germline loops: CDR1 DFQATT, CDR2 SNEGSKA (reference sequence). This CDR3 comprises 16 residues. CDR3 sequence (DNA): TGCAGTGCCTCGACAGGGGCTCACTCTGGGGCCAACGTCCTGACTTTC. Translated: CSASTGAHSGANVLTF.

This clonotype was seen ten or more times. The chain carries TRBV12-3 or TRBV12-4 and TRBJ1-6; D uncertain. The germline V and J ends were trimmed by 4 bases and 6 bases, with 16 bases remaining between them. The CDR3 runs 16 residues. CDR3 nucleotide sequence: TGTGCCAGCAGTTCCGCGCCGCGAACGGCTAATTCACCCCTCCACTTT. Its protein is CASSSAPRTANSPLHF.

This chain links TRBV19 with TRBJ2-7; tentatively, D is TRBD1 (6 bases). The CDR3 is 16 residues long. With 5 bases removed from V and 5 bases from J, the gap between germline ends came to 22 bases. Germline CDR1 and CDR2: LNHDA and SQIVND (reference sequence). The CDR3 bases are TGTGCCAGTAGTGCTAGAGGAGAGGGACATTGGGACGAGCAGTACTTC. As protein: CASSARGEGHWDEQYF. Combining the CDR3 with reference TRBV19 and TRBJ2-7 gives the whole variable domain DGGITQSPKYLFRKEGQNVTLSCEQNLNHDAMYWYRQDPGQGLRLIYYSQIVNDFQKGDIAEGYSVSREKKESFPLTVTSAQKNPTAFYLCASSARGEGHWDEQYFGPGTRLTVT.

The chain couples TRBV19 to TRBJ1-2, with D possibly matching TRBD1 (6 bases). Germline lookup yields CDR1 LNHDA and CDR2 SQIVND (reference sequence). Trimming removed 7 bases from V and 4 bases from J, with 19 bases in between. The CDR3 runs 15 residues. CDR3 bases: TGTGCCAGTAATCAACTTAACAGGGACATCTATGGCTACACCTTC. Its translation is CASNQLNRDIYGYTF. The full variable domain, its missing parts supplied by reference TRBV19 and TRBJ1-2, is DGGITQSPKYLFRKEGQNVTLSCEQNLNHDAMYWYRQDPGQGLRLIYYSQIVNDFQKGDIAEGYSVSREKKESFPLTVTSAQKNPTAFYLCASNQLNRDIYGYTFGSGTRLTVV.

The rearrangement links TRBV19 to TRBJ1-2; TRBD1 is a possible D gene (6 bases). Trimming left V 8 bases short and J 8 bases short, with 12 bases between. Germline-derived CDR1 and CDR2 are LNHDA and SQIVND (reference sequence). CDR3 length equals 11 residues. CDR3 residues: CASSQGMGYTF. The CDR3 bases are TGTGCCAGTTCCCAGGGGATGGGCTACACCTTC. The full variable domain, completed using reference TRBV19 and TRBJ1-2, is DGGITQSPKYLFRKEGQNVTLSCEQNLNHDAMYWYRQDPGQGLRLIYYSQIVNDFQKGDIAEGYSVSREKKESFPLTVTSAQKNPTAFYLCASSQGMGYTFGSGTRLTVV.

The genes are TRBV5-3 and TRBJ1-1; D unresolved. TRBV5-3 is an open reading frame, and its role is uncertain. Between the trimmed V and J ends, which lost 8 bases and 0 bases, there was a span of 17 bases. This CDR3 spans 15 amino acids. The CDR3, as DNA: TGTGCCAGCAGCCCCCCGCTGCCCATGAACACTGAAGCTTTCTTT. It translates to CASSPPLPMNTEAFF.

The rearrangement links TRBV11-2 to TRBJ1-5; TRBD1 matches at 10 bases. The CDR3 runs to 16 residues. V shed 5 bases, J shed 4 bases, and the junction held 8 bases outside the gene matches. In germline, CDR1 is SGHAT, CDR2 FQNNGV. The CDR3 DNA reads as TGTGCCAGCAGCCCGGGACAGGGGAACACTAATCAGCCCCAGCATTTT. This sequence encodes CASSPGQGNTNQPQHF.

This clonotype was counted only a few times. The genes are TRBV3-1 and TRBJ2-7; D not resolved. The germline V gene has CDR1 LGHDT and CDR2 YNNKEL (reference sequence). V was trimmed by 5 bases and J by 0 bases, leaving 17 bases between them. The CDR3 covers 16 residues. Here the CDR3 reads CASSAIPQESSYEQYF. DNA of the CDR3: TGTGCCAGCAGCGCAATCCCCCAGGAGAGCTCCTACGAGCAGTACTTC.